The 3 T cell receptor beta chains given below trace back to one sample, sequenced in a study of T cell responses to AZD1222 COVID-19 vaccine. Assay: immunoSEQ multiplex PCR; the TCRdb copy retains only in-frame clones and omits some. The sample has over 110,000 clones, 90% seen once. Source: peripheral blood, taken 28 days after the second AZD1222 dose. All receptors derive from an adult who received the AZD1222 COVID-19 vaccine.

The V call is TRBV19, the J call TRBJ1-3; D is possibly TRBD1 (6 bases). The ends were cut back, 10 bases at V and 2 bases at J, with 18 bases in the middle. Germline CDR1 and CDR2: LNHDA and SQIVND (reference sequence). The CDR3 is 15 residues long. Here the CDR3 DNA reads TGTGCCACCGCCGGACAGCCACTCGCTGGAAACACCATATATTTT. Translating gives CATAGQPLAGNTIYF. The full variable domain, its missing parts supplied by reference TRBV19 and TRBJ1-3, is DGGITQSPKYLFRKEGQNVTLSCEQNLNHDAMYWYRQDPGQGLRLIYYSQIVNDFQKGDIAEGYSVSREKKESFPLTVTSAQKNPTAFYLCATAGQPLAGNTIYFGEGSWLTVV.

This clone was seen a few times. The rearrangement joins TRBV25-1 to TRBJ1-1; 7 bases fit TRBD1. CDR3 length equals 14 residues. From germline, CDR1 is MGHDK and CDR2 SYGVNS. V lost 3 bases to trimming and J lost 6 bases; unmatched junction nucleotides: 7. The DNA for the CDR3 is TGTGCCAGCAGTGATCCACAGGGGAAGGCTGAAGCTTTCTTT. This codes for CASSDPQGKAEAFF.

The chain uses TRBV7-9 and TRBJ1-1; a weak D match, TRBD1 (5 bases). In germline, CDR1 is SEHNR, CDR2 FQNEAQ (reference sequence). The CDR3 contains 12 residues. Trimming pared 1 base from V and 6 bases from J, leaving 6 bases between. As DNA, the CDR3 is TGTGCCAGCAGCTTAGGGGGGGCTGAAGCTTTCTTT. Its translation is CASSLGGAEAFF.